The rows below give T cell receptor beta chains drawn from one sample of a study of T cells in Graves' hyperthyroidism and ophthalmopathy. TCRdb passed the multiplex PCR reads through MiXCR, listing each CDR3 protein once. The table records about 400,000 distinct CDR3 sequences, over 10% of them present only once. Material for sequencing was blood. The receptors were sampled from a woman between 18 and 29 years old with Graves' hyperthyroidism. Both conserved end residues are part of each CDR3. D genes are given only for firm matches. The size of a clone is reported for some rows only, either as once, few or many, or as a class for expanded clones.

d_call	v_call	j_call	clone_size	cdr3_aa	cdr3_nt
.	TRBV7-2	TRBJ1-2	few	CASSPSPWAQSGGYTF	TGTGCCAGCAGCCCCTCCCCGTGGGCCCAATCGGGCGGCTACACCTTC
TRBD2	TRBV5-1	TRBJ2-3	.	CASRTSGGLTDTQYF	TGCGCCAGCAGGACTAGCGGGGGCCTCACAGATACGCAGTATTTT
.	TRBV12-3/TRBV12-4	TRBJ1-5	.	CASSLGGGGPQPQHF	TGTGCCAGCAGTTTAGGGGGGGGGGGGCCCCAGCCCCAGCATTTT
.	TRBV20-1	TRBJ2-7	many	CSARDPKPSVVREQYF	TGCAGTGCTAGAGACCCCAAACCCAGCGTAGTACGCGAGCAGTACTTC
.	TRBV6-2/TRBV6-3	TRBJ1-2	.	CASKTSSRGYTF	TGTGCCAGCAAGACGTCTTCTCGCGGCTACACCTTC
.	TRBV24-1	TRBJ2-1	many	CATSEWQGGNNEQFF	TGTGCCACCAGTGAGTGGCAGGGGGGAAACAATGAGCAGTTCTTC
TRBD2	TRBV3-1	TRBJ2-7	few	CASSQGPSGSSYEQYF	TGTGCCAGCAGCCAAGGACCTAGCGGAAGCTCCTACGAGCAGTACTTC
TRBD1	TRBV7-2	TRBJ1-2	many	CASSWTGGTYGYTF	TGTGCCAGCAGCTGGACAGGGGGAACCTATGGCTACACCTTC
TRBD1	TRBV28	TRBJ1-2	.	CASSFNRGRGYGYTF	TGTGCCAGCAGTTTCAACAGGGGGCGGGGCTATGGCTACACCTTC
TRBD1	TRBV5-5	TRBJ2-7	many	CASREQGAVSYEQYF	TGTGCCAGCAGAGAACAGGGGGCGGTCTCCTACGAGCAGTACTTC
TRBD2	TRBV20-1	TRBJ2-3	many	CSARTSGTSTDTQYF	TGCAGTGCTAGGACTAGCGGTACTAGCACAGATACGCAGTATTTT
.	TRBV12-3/TRBV12-4	TRBJ2-1	many	CASTLGEVRDEQFF	TGTGCCAGCACCCTCGGTGAGGTTCGGGATGAGCAGTTCTTC
.	TRBV2	TRBJ1-5	many	CASQPAVYQPQHF	TGTGCCAGCCAACCTGCCGTGTATCAGCCCCAGCATTTT
.	TRBV20-1	TRBJ2-7	many	CSARIINNLSYEQYF	TGCAGTGCTAGAATCATCAATAATCTCTCCTACGAGCAGTACTTC
TRBD1	TRBV4-3	TRBJ1-1	.	CASSPGTAMNTEAFF	TGCGCCAGCAGCCCAGGGACAGCTATGAACACTGAAGCTTTCTTT
.	TRBV3-1	TRBJ2-1	.	CASSPRRSRGPQYNEQFF	TGTGCCAGCAGCCCCCGGAGGAGCAGGGGCCCGCAATACAATGAGCAGTTCTTC
.	TRBV5-6	TRBJ2-2	few	CASHSGQHTGELFF	TGTGCCAGCCATTCCGGTCAGCACACCGGGGAGCTGTTTTTT
.	TRBV6-1	TRBJ1-5	.	CASKGSGNQPQHF	TGTGCCAGCAAGGGGAGCGGCAATCAGCCCCAGCATTTT
.	TRBV5-1	TRBJ1-2	.	CASSLGGGNTAYGYTF	TGCGCCAGCAGCTTGGGTGGGGGGAACACTGCCTATGGCTACACCTTC
TRBD1	TRBV10-3	TRBJ1-5	few	CATAPQGDSNQPQHF	TGTGCCACGGCGCCTCAGGGGGATAGCAATCAGCCCCAGCATTTT
TRBD1	TRBV29-1	TRBJ1-6	.	CSVMTGAPDSPLHF	TGCAGCGTGATGACAGGGGCCCCCGACTCACCCCTCCACTTT
.	TRBV20-1	TRBJ1-2	many	CSASPSFRYNYGYTF	TGCAGTGCTAGTCCCTCTTTCCGATATAACTATGGCTACACCTTC
TRBD2	TRBV6-1	TRBJ2-5	many	CASIVAGARETQYF	TGTGCCAGCATAGTGGCGGGAGCCCGGGAGACCCAGTACTTC
.	TRBV28	TRBJ1-1	.	CASRPTGGGGRAEAFF	TGTGCCAGCAGACCCACGGGCGGGGGCGGGCGAGCTGAAGCTTTCTTT
.	TRBV28	TRBJ2-7	many	CASSFSGGRSYEQYF	TGTGCCAGCAGTTTTTCGGGGGGCCGGTCCTACGAGCAGTACTTC
.	TRBV5-8	TRBJ2-1	.	CASSLVTGWYNEQFF	TGTGCCAGCAGCTTGGTCACAGGGTGGTACAATGAGCAGTTCTTC
.	TRBV12-3/TRBV12-4	TRBJ1-6	many	CASTQAGNSPLHF	TGTGCCAGCACTCAAGCGGGCAATTCACCCCTCCACTTT
TRBD1	TRBV24-1	TRBJ1-1	few	CATSESGTGRAEAFF	TGTGCCACCAGTGAATCCGGGACAGGGCGTGCTGAAGCTTTCTTT
.	TRBV25-1	TRBJ1-4	few	CASSESTNEKLFF	TGTGCCAGCAGTGAATCTACAAATGAAAAACTGTTTTTT
.	TRBV20-1	TRBJ2-7	many	CSAVTDSYEQYF	TGCAGTGCCGTGACAGACTCCTACGAGCAGTACTTC
.	TRBV4-1	TRBJ2-3	few	CASSQASRATDTQYF	TGCGCCAGCAGCCAAGCCAGTAGAGCCACAGATACGCAGTATTTT
TRBD1	TRBV29-1	TRBJ1-4	few	CSVYNRGPDEKLFF	TGCAGCGTTTACAACAGGGGCCCCGATGAAAAACTGTTTTTT
.	TRBV6-1	TRBJ1-5	many	CASSRAGMVSNQPQHF	TGTGCCAGCAGTAGAGCAGGGATGGTTAGCAATCAGCCCCAGCATTTT